Presented here are 8 T cell receptor beta chains from one specimen sequenced in a study of blood T cell repertoires in COVID-19. Profiled with immunoSEQ multiplex PCR; TCRdb holds only in-frame clones, not every one. The data contain 99,000 or so clones, roughly four fifths of them singletons. Input material: peripheral blood. Every receptor here comes from a man in his fifties or sixties with acute or convalescent COVID-19.

This clone has a handful of counts. This sequence joins TRBV3-1 (or the pseudogene TRBV3-2) and TRBJ1-6, with TRBD1 identical over 7 bases. Trimming cost V 4 bases and J 10 bases; bases outside gene matches: 22. The CDR3 is made up of 19 amino acids. CDR1 is LGHDT and CDR2 is YNNKEL in the germline V gene (reference sequence). This CDR3 reads CASSPQIRQGGYPPSPLHF. Here the CDR3 DNA reads TGTGCCAGCAGCCCCCAGATTCGACAGGGAGGCTATCCACCATCACCCCTCCACTTT.

This chain links TRBV7-9 with TRBJ2-7, with D perhaps matching TRBD1 (6 bases). CDR1 and CDR2 (germline): SEHNR, FQNEAQ (reference sequence). V was pared by 1 base and J by 5 bases, with 6 bases between. The CDR3 is made up of 12 amino acids. The CDR3 reads CASSLEGDEQYF. The CDR3 coding sequence is TGTGCCAGCAGCTTAGAGGGGGACGAGCAGTACTTC.

The chain links TRBV11-2 to TRBJ1-3; unclear D gene. Germline CDR1 is SGHAT and CDR2 is FQNNGV. V lost 5 bases and J 5 bases, leaving 10 bases between the germline ends. The CDR3 sequence is 13 residues long. CDR3 DNA: TGTGCCAGCAGCCCGGGTCAGCGAAACACCATATATTTT. Translation gives CASSPGQRNTIYF.

This clone was recorded a few times. The rearrangement joins TRBV4-1 to TRBJ2-1; D gene uncertain. The length of the CDR3 is 14 residues. Germline V CDR1 and CDR2: MGHRA, YSYEKL. V lost 1 base and J 6 bases, leaving 10 bases between the germline ends. The CDR3 loop is CASSQVAFPNEQFF. The CDR3 coding sequence is TGCGCCAGCAGCCAAGTAGCTTTTCCCAATGAGCAGTTCTTC.

The chain couples TRBV7-9 to TRBJ2-7, with TRBD2 as a possible D gene (6 bases). The CDR3 extends over 12 amino acids. Germline V gene sequence: CDR1 SEHNR, CDR2 FQNEAQ (reference sequence). Deletions cut 5 bases from V and 6 bases from J, with 11 bases between. CDR3 in DNA: TGTGCCAGCAGCATGGACTATCGCGAGCAGTACTTC. Amino acids: CASSMDYREQYF.

The chain uses TRBV11-3 and TRBJ2-1; 7 bases are shared with TRBD2. The CDR3 runs 17 residues. The ends lost 1 base at V and 4 bases at J; junction bases unmatched: 10. The germline CDR1 and CDR2 sequences are SGHNT and YENEEA. CDR3 bases: TGTGCCAGCAGCTTAGGGGGGGGAGGGAACCTTTACAATGAGCAGTTCTTC. It encodes CASSLGGGGNLYNEQFF.

This chain joins TRBV3-1 (or the pseudogene TRBV3-2) and TRBJ2-2, with D hard to call. CDR3 length: 16 amino acids. CDR1 and CDR2 (germline): LGHDT, YNNKEL (reference sequence). With 1 base removed from V and 2 bases from J, the gap between germline ends came to 11 bases. CDR3 amino acids: CASSQVGQVNTGELFF. CDR3 sequence (DNA): TGTGCCAGCAGCCAAGTCGGCCAGGTAAACACCGGGGAGCTGTTTTTT.

The chain's CDR3 is CASSLAVKGQSYGYTF. CDR3 sequence (DNA): TGTGCCAGCAGCTTAGCGGTTAAGGGACAGAGCTATGGCTACACCTTC. The chain uses TRBV7-8 and TRBJ1-2; TRBD1 aligns across 7 bases. The germline V gene encodes CDR1 SGHVS and CDR2 FQNEAQ. Trimming at V came to 0 bases and at J to 4 bases, leaving 8 bases not matched to a gene. The CDR3 has 16 residues.